This T cell receptor beta chain is from a study of regulatory and conventional T cells in RAG deficiency. Study results and limitations: Compared with controls, unique Treg TCR beta sequences dropped about 100-fold in Omenn syndrome and CID/AS.

Produced via immunoSEQ multiplex PCR; TCRdb's table is partial and in-frame only. There are some 31,000 clones in the sample; roughly 96% occur only once, and under 0.2% lies in the top ten. About this clone: Its antigen remains unknown.

Blood CD4+ CD25-low CD127-high conventional T cells supplied the genomic DNA template. This sample was shared with a second study, whose subject was regulatory T cells. Per that paper: Primers: 52 TRBV forward and 13 TRBJ reverse.

The TCR was taken from a human donor in good health. Sequenced sample: CD25- CD4+ T cells sorted from blood.

In DNA form, the CDR3 reads TGCGCCAGCAGCCGGGACAGGGGGCCTAATGAAAAACTGTTTTTT. Translation gives CASSRDRGPNEKLFF. The chain joins TRBV5-1 to TRBJ1-4; 12 nucleotides align to TRBD1. CDR3 length equals 15 residues. CDR1 and CDR2 from the germline V gene are SGHRS and YFSETQ. V shed 4 bases, J shed 3 bases, and the junction held 1 base outside the gene matches.